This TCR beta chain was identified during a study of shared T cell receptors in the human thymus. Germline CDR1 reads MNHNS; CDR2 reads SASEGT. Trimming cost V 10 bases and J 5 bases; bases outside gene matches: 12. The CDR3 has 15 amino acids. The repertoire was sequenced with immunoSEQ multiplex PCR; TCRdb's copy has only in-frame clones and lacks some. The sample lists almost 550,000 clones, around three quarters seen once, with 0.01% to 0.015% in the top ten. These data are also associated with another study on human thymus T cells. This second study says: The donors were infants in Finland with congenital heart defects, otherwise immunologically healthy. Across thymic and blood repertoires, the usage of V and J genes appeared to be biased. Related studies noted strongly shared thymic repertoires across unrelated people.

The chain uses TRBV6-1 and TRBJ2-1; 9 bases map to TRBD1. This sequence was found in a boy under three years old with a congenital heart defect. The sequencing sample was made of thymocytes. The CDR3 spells CATGGEGQGHNEQFF. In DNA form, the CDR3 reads TGTGCCACAGGGGGTGAGGGACAGGGACACAATGAGCAGTTCTTC.